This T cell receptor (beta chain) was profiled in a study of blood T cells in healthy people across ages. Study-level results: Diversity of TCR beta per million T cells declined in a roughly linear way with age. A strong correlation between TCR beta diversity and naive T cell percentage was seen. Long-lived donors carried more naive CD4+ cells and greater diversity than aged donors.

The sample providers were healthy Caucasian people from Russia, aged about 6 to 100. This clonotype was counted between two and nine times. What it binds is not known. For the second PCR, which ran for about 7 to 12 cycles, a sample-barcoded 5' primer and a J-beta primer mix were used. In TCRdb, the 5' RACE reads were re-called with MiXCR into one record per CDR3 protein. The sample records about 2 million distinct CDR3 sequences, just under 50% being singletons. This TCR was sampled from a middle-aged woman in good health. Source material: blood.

DNA for the CDR3: TGTGCCAGCAGTAATCAAGCAGGAAGCTCCTACAATGAGCAGTTCTTC. Amino acids: CASSNQAGSSYNEQFF. The chain recombines TRBV7-9 with TRBJ2-1; the D is unclear. The germline V and J ends were trimmed by 6 bases and 0 bases, with 15 bases remaining between them. Germline loops: CDR1 SEHNR, CDR2 FQNEAQ (reference sequence). This CDR3 is built from 16 residues.